Listed here is a single T cell receptor (beta chain). The data were taken from a study of blood T cell repertoires in COVID-19. On the study more broadly: Material from acute and convalescent COVID-19 was sourced from the United States, Italy and Spain. In each case, the material was cDNA or gDNA derived from T cells, B-cell-depleted T cells, or PBMCs.

In germline, CDR1 is LNHDA, CDR2 SQIVND (reference sequence). V was clipped by 1 base and J by 2 bases; unmatched bases: 0. The CDR3 has 15 residues. Original handling: The assay estimated nucleated cells by amplifying reference gene primers. Clones were sequenced by immunoSEQ multiplex PCR, and TCRdb holds only the in-frame ones, with some missing. The V and J calls and clone size were taken over from that table, and D and trimming were inferred from the DNA. The sample shows 200,000 to 250,000 clones, about four fifths of them seen only once. The TCR comes from a young woman with acute or convalescent COVID-19. This chain joins TRBV19 and TRBJ2-5; 11 bases map to TRBD1. Sequencing input: peripheral blood. This chain's CDR3 is CASSIGDRGQETQYF. The CDR3, as DNA: TGTGCCAGTAGTATAGGGGACAGGGGGCAAGAGACCCAGTACTTC.